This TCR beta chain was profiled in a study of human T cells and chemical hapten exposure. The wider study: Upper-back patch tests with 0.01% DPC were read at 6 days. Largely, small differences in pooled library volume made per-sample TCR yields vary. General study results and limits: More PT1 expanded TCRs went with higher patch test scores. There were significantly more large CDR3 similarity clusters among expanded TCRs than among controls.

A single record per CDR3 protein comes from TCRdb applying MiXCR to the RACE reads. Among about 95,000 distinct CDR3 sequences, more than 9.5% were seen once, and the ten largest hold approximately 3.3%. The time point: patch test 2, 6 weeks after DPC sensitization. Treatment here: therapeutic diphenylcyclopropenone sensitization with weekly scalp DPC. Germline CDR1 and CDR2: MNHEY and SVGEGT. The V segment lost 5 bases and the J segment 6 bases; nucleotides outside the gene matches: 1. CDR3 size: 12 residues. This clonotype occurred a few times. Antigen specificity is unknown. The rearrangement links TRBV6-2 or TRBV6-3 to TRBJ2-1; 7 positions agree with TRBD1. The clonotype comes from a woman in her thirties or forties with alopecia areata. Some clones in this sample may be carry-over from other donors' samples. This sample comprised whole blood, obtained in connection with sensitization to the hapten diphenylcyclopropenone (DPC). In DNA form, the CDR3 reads TGTGCCAGCAGTAGGGACAGCAATGAGCAGTTCTTC. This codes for CASSRDSNEQFF.